One sample yielded the 27 T cell receptor beta chains listed below, sequenced in a study of blood T cells in healthy people across ages. A second PCR, run for roughly 7 to 11 cycles, used a sample-barcoded 5' primer plus a J-beta primer mix. TCRdb reprocessed the 5' RACE reads via MiXCR and lists one record per CDR3 protein. The data hold 1.6 million or so distinct CDR3 sequences, with about 31% observed a single time. The specimen was blood. All receptors come from a woman younger than 45 in good health.

V and J are TRBV20-1 and TRBJ1-1, with a tentative D call TRBD1 (6 bases). The CDR3 consists of 14 residues. V lost 0 bases to trimming and J lost 1 base, with 9 bases between them. Germline V gene sequence: CDR1 DFQATT, CDR2 SNEGSKA (reference sequence). The CDR3 sequence is CSARDGTTNTEAFF. The CDR3 bases are TGCAGTGCTAGAGACGGGACAACGAACACTGAAGCTTTCTTT.

This chain joins TRBV28 and TRBJ2-3; D ambiguous. The V gene lost 3 bases and the J gene lost 0 bases, with 19 bases spanning the gap. Germline V gene sequence: CDR1 MDHEN, CDR2 SYDVKM. The CDR3 loop spans 18 amino acids. This CDR3 reads CASSLLSAEFTSTDTQYF. The CDR3 nucleotides read TGTGCCAGCAGTTTGCTCAGTGCGGAGTTCACTAGCACAGATACGCAGTATTTT.

This clonotype was seen only once. The gene calls are TRBV6-1 and TRBJ2-7; TRBD1 agrees at 8 bases. The CDR3 length is 15 residues. Germline trimming cut 2 bases from V and 3 bases from J; bases unmatched to any gene: 6. CDR1 and CDR2 from the germline V gene are MNHNS and SASEGT. CDR3 residues: CASSEYGTGIYEQYF. The CDR3, as DNA: TGTGCCAGCAGTGAATATGGGACAGGCATCTACGAGCAGTACTTC.

V usage is TRBV6-1 and J usage is TRBJ2-1, with 10 bases lining up with TRBD2. V shed 6 bases and J 3 bases; nucleotides not matched to a gene: 8. The CDR3 runs to 16 residues. Per the germline V gene, CDR1 is MNHNS and CDR2 is SASEGT. The CDR3 coding sequence is TGTGCCAGCAGCTATGGACTAGCGGACTACTACAATGAGCAGTTCTTC. This codes for CASSYGLADYYNEQFF.

Only a few counts were recorded for this clonotype. The chain employs TRBV11-3 and TRBJ2-3; D tentatively reads TRBD1 or TRBD2 (5 bases each). Germline CDR1 is SGHNT and CDR2 is YENEEA. The V end lost 1 base, the J end lost 4 bases, and 9 bases lay between the germline ends. The CDR3 contains 14 residues. The CDR3 DNA sequence: TGTGCCAGCAGCTTAGGTGGGACCTCAGATACGCAGTATTTT. It yields the protein CASSLGGTSDTQYF.

CDR3 coding DNA: TGTGCCAGCGGCGGGACTATTAGCAATCAGCCCCAGCATTTT. Its translation: CASGGTISNQPQHF. This chain joins TRBV28 and TRBJ1-5, with D possibly being TRBD1 (5 bases). CDR1 is MDHEN, CDR2 SYDVKM, per germline. This CDR3 region has 14 residues. The germline V and J ends were trimmed by 8 bases and 0 bases, with 11 bases remaining between them.

This clonotype was detected only a few times. The rearrangement joins TRBV20-1 to TRBJ2-3; D uncertain. Trimming took off 2 bases at V and 1 base at J, with 10 bases between the two ends. Germline CDR1 reads DFQATT; CDR2 reads SNEGSKA (reference sequence). This CDR3 region has 14 residues. The CDR3 sequence is CSARRVRGTDTQYF. CDR3 coding DNA: TGCAGTGCTAGAAGGGTGCGCGGCACAGATACGCAGTATTTT.

In this sample, this clonotype turned up a few times. The chain is built from TRBV27 and TRBJ2-7, with no clear D. The CDR3 has 12 residues. In germline, CDR1 is MNHEY, CDR2 SMNVEV (reference sequence). The CDR3 sequence: CAGELRLYEQYF. CDR3 in DNA: TGTGCGGGCGAACTGAGGCTCTACGAGCAGTACTTC.

This chain connects TRBV6-2 or TRBV6-3 to TRBJ2-7, with 7 nucleotides matching TRBD2. The J segment lost 3 bases and the V segment lost 10 bases, leaving 15 bases of the junction unmatched. The CDR3 is made up of 15 amino acids. Germline-derived CDR1 and CDR2 are MNHEY and SVGEGT. The CDR3 DNA sequence: TGTGCCACCACAGCGGGGCAGGCTGGGGGCTACGAGCAGTACTTC. As protein: CATTAGQAGGYEQYF.

This clonotype is a singleton in its sample. The chain has TRBV4-1 and TRBJ1-1, with D perhaps matching TRBD1 (5 bases). Germline-derived CDR1 and CDR2 are MGHRA and YSYEKL. Between the trimmed V and J ends, which lost 1 base and 3 bases, there was a span of 12 bases. The CDR3 consists of 15 residues. Here the CDR3 DNA reads TGCGCCAGCAGCCAAGTCCTACGGGGGGACACTGAAGCTTTCTTT. Its translation: CASSQVLRGDTEAFF.

This clonotype has a handful of counts. This chain joins TRBV9 and TRBJ2-3; TRBD1 might be the D (6 bases). Trimming took off 0 bases at V and 6 bases at J, with 14 bases between the two ends. Germline values: CDR1 SGDLS, CDR2 YYNGEE. The CDR3 runs to 15 residues. CDR3 protein: CASSVGAGEEDTQYF. DNA for the CDR3: TGTGCCAGCAGCGTAGGGGCAGGGGAAGAGGATACGCAGTATTTT. The variable domain in full, with the rest retrieved from reference TRBV9 and TRBJ2-3, is DSGVTQTPKHLITATGQRVTLRCSPRSGDLSVYWYQQSLDQGLQFLIQYYNGEERAKGNILERFSAQQFPDLHSELNLSSLELGDSALYFCASSVGAGEEDTQYFGPGTRLTVL.

V and J are TRBV5-1 and TRBJ1-2; D remains unclear. The CDR3 is 12 residues long. The germline CDR1 and CDR2 sequences are SGHRS and YFSETQ. Trimming stripped 4 bases from V and 3 bases from J, with 7 bases between. CDR3 coding DNA: TGCGCCAGCAGCCAGCAGGACTATGGCTACACCTTC. Amino acid sequence: CASSQQDYGYTF.

V usage is TRBV6-6 and J usage is TRBJ2-1, with 13 bases matching TRBD2. Trimming cost V 4 bases and J 8 bases; bases outside gene matches: 5. CDR1 and CDR2 (germline): MNHNY, SVGAGI (reference sequence). The CDR3 totals 15 residues. The CDR3 is CASSSGTSGKDEQFF. The CDR3 nucleotides are TGTGCCAGCAGTTCCGGGACTAGCGGGAAAGATGAGCAGTTCTTC.

The chain recombines TRBV29-1 with TRBJ2-7, with TRBD2 as a possible D gene (6 bases). V was shortened by 5 bases and J by 0 bases, with 23 bases between the two germline ends. The germline V gene has CDR1 SQVTM and CDR2 ANQGSEA. The CDR3 spans 17 residues. Here the CDR3 DNA reads TGCAGCGTTCTTCGATTTGATGCGGGACTGGTCTCCTACGAGCAGTACTTC. As protein: CSVLRFDAGLVSYEQYF.

The chain joins TRBV7-9 to TRBJ2-7, with a weak D call TRBD1 (5 bases). The CDR3 covers 14 residues. CDR1 and CDR2 (germline): SEHNR, FQNEAQ (reference sequence). Trimming shortened V by 5 bases and J by 1 base, and 12 bases separated the two germline ends. In DNA, the CDR3 is TGTGCCAGCAGCCCATGGACAACATCCTACGAGCAGTACTTC. Its translation: CASSPWTTSYEQYF.

The CDR3 bases are TGTGCCAGCAGACCAATACAGGGGAAAAACATTCAGTACTTC. Protein: CASRPIQGKNIQYF. V is TRBV6-2 or TRBV6-3 and J is TRBJ2-4, with 7 bases that match TRBD1. The germline V gene has CDR1 MNHEY and CDR2 SVGEGT. The CDR3 sequence is 14 residues long. V gave up 6 bases and J gave up 4 bases; unmatched junction bases: 6.

A few counts support this clonotype. This chain links TRBV3-1 with TRBJ2-5; D is undetermined. The CDR3 loop spans 11 amino acids. Germline assignment: CDR1 LGHDT and CDR2 YNNKEL (reference sequence). V was clipped by 3 bases and J by 5 bases, with 4 bases between them. CDR3 residues: CASSHWETQYF. For the CDR3, the DNA is TGTGCCAGCAGCCATTGGGAGACCCAGTACTTC.

This clonotype showed up many times. The chain combines TRBV18 with TRBJ2-5; TRBD2 matches at 10 bases. There are 14 residues in the CDR3. Germline CDR1 is KGHSH and CDR2 is LQKENI. The V segment lost 8 bases and the J segment 3 bases; nucleotides outside the gene matches: 6. The CDR3 coding sequence is TGTGCCAGCAGCCCCGGACTAGCGGAAGAGACCCAGTACTTC. Amino acids: CASSPGLAEETQYF.

This clonotype turned up a few times. For the CDR3, the DNA is TGCAGTGCACCTCCTAGCGGGGGGTACCTCGTCGAGCAGTACTTC. Residues: CSAPPSGGYLVEQYF. The chain is built from TRBV20-1 and TRBJ2-7, with TRBD2 matching over 11 bases. Germline CDR1 reads DFQATT; CDR2 reads SNEGSKA (reference sequence). J was trimmed by 6 bases and V by 6 bases; bases with no gene match: 13. The CDR3 is made up of 15 amino acids.

This clonotype was picked up a small number of times. This chain joins TRBV5-1 and TRBJ2-6, with TRBD1 as a possible D gene (5 bases). With 4 bases removed from V and 18 bases from J, the gap between germline ends came to 29 bases. Germline CDR1 SGHRS, CDR2 YFSETQ. CDR3 size: 16 residues. The chain's CDR3 is CASSTGRTSGANVWTF. In DNA form, the CDR3 reads TGCGCCAGCAGCACCGGACGGACCTCTGGGGCCAACGTCTGGACTTTC.

This rearrangement joins TRBV5-1 to TRBJ2-1; 12 bases match TRBD2. Germline values: CDR1 SGHRS, CDR2 YFSETQ. The CDR3 extends over 18 amino acids. J gave up 0 bases and V 3 bases, and 7 bases lay outside the gene matches. The CDR3 DNA reads TGCGCCAGCAGCTCTGGACTAGCGGGGCTCCTCTCCTACAATGAGCAGTTCTTC. It codes for CASSSGLAGLLSYNEQFF. Supplemented by reference TRBV5-1 and TRBJ2-1, the full variable domain reads KAGVTQTPRYLIKTRGQQVTLSCSPISGHRSVSWYQQTPGQGLQFLFEYFSETQRNKGNFPGRFSGRQFSNSRSEMNVSTLELGDSALYLCASSSGLAGLLSYNEQFFGPGTRLTVL.

The chain joins TRBV7-9 to TRBJ1-4; the D is unclear. The V and J ends lost 5 bases and 8 bases respectively, with 15 bases between them. The germline gives CDR1 SEHNR, CDR2 FQNEAQ (reference sequence). The CDR3 is 14 amino acids. The CDR3 DNA reads TGTGCCAGCAGCCAGACCCCATCAGAGGAAAAACTGTTTTTT. It is translated as CASSQTPSEEKLFF. Full variable domain (missing parts from reference TRBV7-9 and TRBJ1-4): DTGVSQNPRHKITKRGQNVTFRCDPISEHNRLYWYRQTLGQGPEFLTYFQNEAQLEKSRLLSDRFSAERPKGSFSTLEIQRTEQGDSAMYLCASSQTPSEEKLFFGSGTQLSVL.

This clonotype was recorded at least ten times. This sequence joins TRBV7-3 and TRBJ2-1, with 14 bases matching TRBD2. Germline-derived CDR1 and CDR2 are SGHTA and FQGTGA. The CDR3 length is 16 residues. J lost 6 bases, V lost 2 bases, and 3 bases had no gene match. This CDR3 is CASSLRLAGGPNEQFF. As DNA, the CDR3 is TGTGCCAGCAGCTTACGACTAGCGGGGGGGCCCAATGAGCAGTTCTTC.

This chain joins TRBV7-9 and TRBJ2-5, with D maybe TRBD2 (6 bases). From germline, CDR1 is SEHNR and CDR2 FQNEAQ (reference sequence). This CDR3 region has 14 residues. Deletions cut 5 bases from V and 2 bases from J, with 12 bases between. CDR3 bases: TGTGCCAGCAGCCGGGGGTACCAACAAGAGACCCAGTACTTC. This gives the protein CASSRGYQQETQYF.

This clonotype turned up a few times. The V gene is TRBV6-1, the J gene TRBJ2-3; TRBD1 matches at 9 bases. This CDR3 contains 14 residues. CDR1 MNHNS and CDR2 SASEGT come from the germline V gene. J lost 3 bases, V lost 11 bases, and 9 bases had no gene match. CDR3 in amino acids: CAGRRDRVTDTQYF. CDR3 coding DNA: TGTGCCGGCCGCCGGGACAGGGTGACAGATACGCAGTATTTT.

This chain joins TRBV2 and TRBJ2-1, with 9 bases that match TRBD1. The CDR3 has 15 residues. After removal of 7 bases from V and 7 bases from J, the junction contained 11 bases not matched to a gene. Germline V gives CDR1 SNHLY, CDR2 FYNNEI. The CDR3 nucleotides are TGTGCCAGCACCCCGTCGACAGGGGGAAGGAATGAGCAGTTCTTC. This sequence encodes CASTPSTGGRNEQFF.

The chain recombines TRBV27 with TRBJ2-1, with TRBD1 as a possible D gene (6 bases). The J call could be wrong; TRBJ2-7 is a better fit for the DNA end. The CDR3 spans 16 residues. Germline lookup yields CDR1 MNHEY and CDR2 SMNVEV (reference sequence). The CDR3 loop is CASSLTGLSSYNEQYF. The CDR3 nucleotides read TGTGCCAGCAGCCTAACAGGGCTGTCCTCCTACAATGAGCAGTACTTC.